This T cell receptor (beta chain) was sequenced for a study of CD8 T cells in Susac syndrome. Study as a whole: At the time of blood draw, patients with Susac syndrome were therapy-naive, receiving corticosteroids, or receiving intravenous immunoglobulin alone. Study results and limitations: By the study's own acknowledgment, its TCR sequencing and HLA analysis included relatively few individuals.

Germline CDR1 reads SGHAT; CDR2 reads FQNNGV. This CDR3 has 15 residues. The V segment lost 5 bases and the J segment 6 bases; nucleotides outside the gene matches: 10. The authors carried out high-throughput sequencing of TCR beta. They applied it to CD8+ and CD4+ T cells obtained from blood. The authors negatively isolated CD8+ and CD4+ T cells and FACS-enriched TEMRA cells. Worth noting for this clonotype: What it binds is not known.

cDNA came from approximately 0.5 to 1 ug RNA primed by random hexamers. MiXCR, run by TCRdb on the immunoSEQ multiplex PCR reads, gives a single entry per CDR3 protein. The table includes 210,000 or so distinct CDR3 sequences, 94% detected once. The sequence came from a human donor with Susac syndrome. The sample consisted of CD4+ T cells from PBMCs. The gene calls are TRBV11-2 and TRBJ1-2, with TRBD1 identical over 9 bases. This chain's CDR3 is CASSPRWDRVDGYTF. Written as DNA, the CDR3 is TGTGCCAGCAGCCCAAGATGGGACAGGGTGGATGGCTACACCTTC.